These 12 T cell receptor beta chains were all obtained from the same sample, sequenced in a study of blood T cell repertoires in COVID-19 (dated by TCRdb to the early 2020s). Libraries were made using the immunoSEQ multiplex PCR assay. In its TCRdb copy, this immuneACCESS table keeps in-frame sequences only and misses some clones. Where compared with another copy, unresolved V genes explain less than half of these, and the others have no known cause. This sample holds some 160,000 clones; 70% to 90% were observed only once. Just over 2.5% of the sample rests with the top ten. The sample was peripheral blood. The receptor source for this set is a woman older than 75 with COVID-19, enrolled during active disease.

The chain employs TRBV12-3 or TRBV12-4 and TRBJ1-1, with 7 bases fitting TRBD1. The V and J ends lost 4 bases and 5 bases, in that order; junction bases with no gene match: 4. The CDR3 loop spans 13 amino acids. The CDR3 coding sequence is TGTGCCAGCAGTTGGTCAGGGGGGACTGAAGCTTTCTTT. This codes for CASSWSGGTEAFF.

The chain has TRBV27 and TRBJ2-6; TRBD1 agrees at 7 bases. Per germline, CDR1 MNHEY and CDR2 SMNVEV (reference sequence). CDR3 length equals 16 residues. The junction had 6 bases not matched to a gene; V was cut back by 7 bases and J by 0 bases. The CDR3 is CASTMTGTSGANVLTF. The CDR3 DNA sequence: TGTGCCAGCACCATGACAGGGACCTCTGGGGCCAACGTCCTGACTTTC. Variable domain in full (rest from reference TRBV27 and TRBJ2-6): EAQVTQNPRYLITVTGKKLTVTCSQNMNHEYMSWYRQDPGLGLRQIYYSMNVEVTDKGDVPEGYKVSRKEKRNFPLILESPSPNQTSLYFCASTMTGTSGANVLTFGAGSRLTVL.

The chain has TRBV9 and TRBJ2-4, with 7 bases lining up with TRBD1. The V gene end was trimmed by 0 bases and the J gene end by 6 bases; junction bases not matched to a gene: 9. Germline V gives CDR1 SGDLS, CDR2 YYNGEE. CDR3 length: 16 amino acids. CDR3 sequence (DNA): TGTGCCAGCAGCGTAGGGGCAGGGGGATCGTTAAACATTCAGTACTTC. Amino acid sequence: CASSVGAGGSLNIQYF.

J is TRBJ2-6 and V is TRBV4-3; 7 bases match TRBD1. The V and J ends lost 1 base and 4 bases, in that order; junction bases with no gene match: 4. The CDR3 totals 16 residues. Germline V gives CDR1 LGHNA, CDR2 YSLEER. CDR3 coding DNA: TGCGCCAGCAGCCAAGGAGGGACAGCAGGGGCCAACGTCCTGACTTTC. Residues: CASSQGGTAGANVLTF.

This chain connects TRBV6-5 to TRBJ1-1, with D uncertain. CDR3 size: 15 residues. CDR1 MNHEY and CDR2 SVGAGI come from the germline V gene. The V and J ends lost 0 bases and 3 bases respectively, with 11 bases between them. The CDR3 DNA follows: TGTGCCAGCAGTTACTCGTGGGAGGGCGACACTGAAGCTTTCTTT. Translating it yields CASSYSWEGDTEAFF.

The CDR3 sequence is CASSYSQGRMGGDTQYF. The CDR3 DNA reads as TGTGCCAGCAGTTACTCTCAGGGAAGGATGGGGGGGGATACGCAGTATTTT. This chain joins TRBV6-2 or TRBV6-3 and TRBJ2-3, with TRBD2 matching over 7 bases. Trimming at V came to 0 bases and at J to 6 bases, leaving 12 bases not matched to a gene. There are 17 residues in the CDR3. Germline V CDR1 and CDR2: MNHEY, SVGEGT.

This chain links TRBV5-6 with TRBJ2-3, with 10 nucleotides matching TRBD1. Germline CDR1 reads SGHDT; CDR2 reads YYEEEE. J gave up 4 bases and V 4 bases, and 9 bases lay outside the gene matches. The CDR3 runs 16 residues. The CDR3 coding sequence is TGTGCCAGCAGCAGCCAGACAGGGGGCGCGTCAGATACGCAGTATTTT. Translating it yields CASSSQTGGASDTQYF.

This chain joins TRBV28 and TRBJ1-1, with TRBD1 matching over 7 bases. The CDR3 loop spans 14 amino acids. With V trimmed by 5 bases and J by 3 bases, 6 bases remained unmatched. The germline V gene encodes CDR1 MDHEN and CDR2 SYDVKM. CDR3 in amino acids: CASSLPGGDTEAFF. The CDR3 DNA is TGTGCCAGCAGTCTCCCAGGGGGTGACACTGAAGCTTTCTTT.

This clone appeared once. The rearrangement joins TRBV4-1 to TRBJ2-7; 10 positions agree with TRBD1. J gave up 13 bases and V 6 bases, and 15 bases lay outside the gene matches. This CDR3 contains 14 residues. Germline CDR1 MGHRA, CDR2 YSYEKL. This chain's CDR3 is CASSRPGQGQIPYF. For the CDR3, the DNA is TGCGCCAGCAGTCGACCGGGACAGGGGCAAATACCCTACTTC.

The genes are TRBV4-2 and TRBJ2-3; no clear D. Germline V gene data show CDR1 as LGHNA and CDR2 as YNFKEQ. The CDR3 covers 15 residues. Trimming pared 3 bases from V and 0 bases from J, leaving 10 bases between. CDR3 sequence reads: CASSQTEISTDTQYF. The CDR3 DNA reads as TGTGCCAGCAGCCAGACTGAGATTAGCACAGATACGCAGTATTTT.

V usage is TRBV2 and J usage is TRBJ2-6; weak D call: TRBD2 (5 bases). Germline CDR1 reads SNHLY; CDR2 reads FYNNEI. CDR3 size: 16 residues. V lost 1 base and J 1 base, leaving 8 bases between the germline ends. Written as DNA, the CDR3 is TGTGCCAGCAGTGAAGAGACGGGGTCTGGGGCCAACGTCCTGACTTTC. It specifies CASSEETGSGANVLTF.

V and J are TRBV6-5 and TRBJ1-2, with D unresolved. This CDR3 has 15 amino acids. Germline CDR1 and CDR2: MNHEY and SVGAGI. V lost 7 bases, J lost 1 base, and 16 bases lay in between. The CDR3 sequence is CASKSGTGGNYGYTF. In DNA, the CDR3 is TGTGCCAGCAAAAGCGGCACCGGCGGTAACTATGGCTACACCTTC.